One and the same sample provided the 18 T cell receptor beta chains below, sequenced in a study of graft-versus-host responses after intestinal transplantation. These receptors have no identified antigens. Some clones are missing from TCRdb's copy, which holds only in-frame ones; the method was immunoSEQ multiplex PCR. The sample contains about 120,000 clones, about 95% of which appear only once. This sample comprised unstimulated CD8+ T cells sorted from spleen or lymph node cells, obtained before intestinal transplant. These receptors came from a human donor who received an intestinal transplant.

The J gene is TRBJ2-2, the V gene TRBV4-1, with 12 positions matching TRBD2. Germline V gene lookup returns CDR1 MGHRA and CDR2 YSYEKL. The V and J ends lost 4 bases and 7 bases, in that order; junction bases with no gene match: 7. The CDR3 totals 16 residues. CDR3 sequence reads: CASSLLAGGYIGELFF. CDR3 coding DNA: TGCGCCAGCAGCCTTCTAGCGGGAGGGTATATCGGGGAGCTGTTTTTT.

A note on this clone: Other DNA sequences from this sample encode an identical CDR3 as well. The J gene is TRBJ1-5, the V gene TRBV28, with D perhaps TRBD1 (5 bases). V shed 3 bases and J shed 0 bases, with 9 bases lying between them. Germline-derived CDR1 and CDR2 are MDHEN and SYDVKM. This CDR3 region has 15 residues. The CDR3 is CASSLVRGSNQPQHF. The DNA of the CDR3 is TGTGCCAGCAGTTTGGTTAGGGGTAGCAATCAGCCCCAGCATTTT.

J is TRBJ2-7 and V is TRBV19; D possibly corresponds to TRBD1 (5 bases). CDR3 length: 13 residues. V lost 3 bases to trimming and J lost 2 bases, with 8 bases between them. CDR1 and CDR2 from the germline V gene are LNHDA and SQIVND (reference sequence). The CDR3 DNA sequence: TGTGCCAGTAGTATGGCCAGGGCCTACGAGCAGTACTTC. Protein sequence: CASSMARAYEQYF.

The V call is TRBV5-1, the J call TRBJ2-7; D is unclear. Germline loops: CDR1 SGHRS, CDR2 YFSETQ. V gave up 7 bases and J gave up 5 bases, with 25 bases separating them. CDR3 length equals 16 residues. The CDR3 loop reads CASQPGIGPRLDEQYF. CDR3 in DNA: TGCGCCAGCCAACCCGGAATCGGGCCCCGTTTGGACGAGCAGTACTTC.

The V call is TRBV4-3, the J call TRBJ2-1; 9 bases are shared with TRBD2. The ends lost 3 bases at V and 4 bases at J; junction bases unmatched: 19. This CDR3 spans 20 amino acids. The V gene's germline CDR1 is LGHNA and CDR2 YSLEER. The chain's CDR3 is CASSQALGDRLAAGYNEQFF. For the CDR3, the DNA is TGCGCCAGCAGCCAGGCCCTTGGGGATCGACTAGCGGCCGGTTACAATGAGCAGTTCTTC.

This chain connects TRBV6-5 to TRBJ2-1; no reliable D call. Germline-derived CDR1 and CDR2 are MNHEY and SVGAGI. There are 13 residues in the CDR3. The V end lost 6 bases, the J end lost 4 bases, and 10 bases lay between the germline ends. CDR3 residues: CASSPGGYNEQFF. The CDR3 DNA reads TGTGCCAGCAGCCCCGGCGGTTACAATGAGCAGTTCTTC.

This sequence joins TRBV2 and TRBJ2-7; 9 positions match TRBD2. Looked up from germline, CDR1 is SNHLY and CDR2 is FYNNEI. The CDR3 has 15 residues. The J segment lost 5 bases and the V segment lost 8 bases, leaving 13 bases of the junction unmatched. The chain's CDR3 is CASVAWGGRADEQYF. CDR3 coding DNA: TGTGCCAGCGTAGCGTGGGGCGGGAGGGCGGACGAGCAGTACTTC.

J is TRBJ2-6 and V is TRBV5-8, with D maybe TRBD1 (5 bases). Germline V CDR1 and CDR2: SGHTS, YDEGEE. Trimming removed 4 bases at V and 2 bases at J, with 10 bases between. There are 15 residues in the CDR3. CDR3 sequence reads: CASSRTRAGANVLTF. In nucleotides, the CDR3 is TGTGCCAGCAGCAGGACCAGGGCTGGGGCCAACGTCCTGACTTTC.

CDR3 sequence (DNA): TGCGCCAGCAGTGAGGAGCACAGGGACAATGAGCAGTTCTTC. Amino acid sequence: CASSEEHRDNEQFF. The chain is built from TRBV10-1 and TRBJ2-1; D might be TRBD1 (6 bases). CDR3 size: 14 residues. V gave up 2 bases and J gave up 5 bases, with 10 bases separating them. CDR1 WNHNN and CDR2 SYGVQD come from the germline V gene (reference sequence).

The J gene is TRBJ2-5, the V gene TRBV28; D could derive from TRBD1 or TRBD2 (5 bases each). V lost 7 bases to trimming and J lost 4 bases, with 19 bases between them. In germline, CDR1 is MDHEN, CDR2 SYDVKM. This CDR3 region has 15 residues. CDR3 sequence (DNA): TGTGCCAGCATCCCTATGGGGCAGGGACGAGAGACCCAGTACTTC. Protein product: CASIPMGQGRETQYF.

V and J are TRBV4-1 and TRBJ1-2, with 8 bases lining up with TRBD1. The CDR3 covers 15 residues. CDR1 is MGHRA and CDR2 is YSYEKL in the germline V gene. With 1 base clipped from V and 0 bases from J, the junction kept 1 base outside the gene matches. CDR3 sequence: CASSQVQGANYGYTF. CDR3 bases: TGCGCCAGCAGCCAAGTACAGGGGGCTAACTATGGCTACACCTTC.

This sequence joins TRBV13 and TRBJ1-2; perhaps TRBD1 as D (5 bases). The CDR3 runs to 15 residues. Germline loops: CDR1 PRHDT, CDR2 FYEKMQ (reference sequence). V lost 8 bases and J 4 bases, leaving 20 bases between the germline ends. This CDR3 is CASVGALKKGYGYTF. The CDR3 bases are TGTGCCAGCGTCGGGGCCCTAAAGAAGGGCTATGGCTACACCTTC.

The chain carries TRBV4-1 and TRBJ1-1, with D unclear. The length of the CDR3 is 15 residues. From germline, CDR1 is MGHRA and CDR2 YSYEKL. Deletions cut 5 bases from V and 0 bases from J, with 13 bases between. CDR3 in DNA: TGCGCCAGCAGCGTTCGGACGGTGATGAACACTGAAGCTTTCTTT. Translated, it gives CASSVRTVMNTEAFF.

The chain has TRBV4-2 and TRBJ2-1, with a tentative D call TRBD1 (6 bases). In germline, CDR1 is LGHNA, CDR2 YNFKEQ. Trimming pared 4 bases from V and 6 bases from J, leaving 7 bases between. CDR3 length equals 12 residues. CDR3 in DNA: TGTGCCAGCAGCCTCAGGGGCAATGAGCAGTTCTTC. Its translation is CASSLRGNEQFF.

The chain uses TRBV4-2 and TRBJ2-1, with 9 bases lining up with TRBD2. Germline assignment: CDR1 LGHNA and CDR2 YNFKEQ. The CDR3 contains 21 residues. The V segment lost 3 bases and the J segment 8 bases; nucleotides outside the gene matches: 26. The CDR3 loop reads CASSQIWGVTSGFGDTDEQFF. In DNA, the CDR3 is TGTGCCAGCAGCCAGATTTGGGGTGTCACTAGCGGGTTTGGGGATACCGATGAGCAGTTCTTC.

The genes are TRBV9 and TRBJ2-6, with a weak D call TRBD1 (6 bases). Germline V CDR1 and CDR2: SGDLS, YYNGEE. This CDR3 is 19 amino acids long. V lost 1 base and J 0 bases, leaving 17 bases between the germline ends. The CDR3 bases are TGTGCCAGCAGCGTAAGTACTGGACAGCCTGTCTCTGGGGCCAACGTCCTGACTTTC. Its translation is CASSVSTGQPVSGANVLTF.

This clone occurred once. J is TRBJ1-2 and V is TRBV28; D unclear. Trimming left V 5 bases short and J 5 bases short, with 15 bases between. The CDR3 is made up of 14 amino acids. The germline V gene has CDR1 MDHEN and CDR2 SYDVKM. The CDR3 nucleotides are TGTGCCAGCAGTGTAGTTCGTATTCTTTATGGCTACACCTTC. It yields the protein CASSVVRILYGYTF.

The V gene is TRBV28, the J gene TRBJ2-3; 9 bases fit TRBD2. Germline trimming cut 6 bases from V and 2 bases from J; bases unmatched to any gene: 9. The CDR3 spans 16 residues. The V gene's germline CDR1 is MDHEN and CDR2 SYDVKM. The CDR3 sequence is CASSIGLAGLTDTQYF. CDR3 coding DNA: TGTGCCAGCAGCATAGGGCTAGCGGGACTCACAGATACGCAGTATTTT.